Described below is a single T cell receptor beta chain sequence and its context. Antigen unknown. This specimen comes from a study of T cell responses to AZD1222 COVID-19 vaccine. Findings and limits, study-wide: Clonal diversity was possibly underestimated, and white British individuals and females predominated among donors. Baseline serostatus was positive in only a handful of AZD1222 recipients. Repertoire samples came only from after the peak T cell response.

Repertoires were generated with immunoSEQ multiplex PCR, while TCRdb's copy carries only in-frame clones and drops some. The table records 90,000 to 150,000 clones, about 85% of them present only once. The CDR3 is 14 residues long. Germline CDR1 is SGHAT and CDR2 is FQNNGV. The V gene lost 5 bases and the J gene lost 8 bases, with 18 bases spanning the gap. The chain combines TRBV11-2 with TRBJ1-2; D perhaps matches TRBD1 (6 bases). The starting material was peripheral blood, obtained 28 days after the second AZD1222 dose. This TCR was sampled from an adult who received the AZD1222 COVID-19 vaccine. The CDR3 DNA follows: TGTGCCAGCAGCCCAGACAGGTGGGCTGGGGGCTACACCTTC. It specifies CASSPDRWAGGYTF. The variable domain in full, with the rest retrieved from reference TRBV11-2 and TRBJ1-2, is EAGVAQSPRYKIIEKRQSVAFWCNPISGHATLYWYQQILGQGPKLLIQFQNNGVVDDSQLPKDRFSAERLKGVDSTLKIQPAKLEDSAVYLCASSPDRWAGGYTFGSGTRLTVV.